This T cell receptor beta chain was captured in a study of OX40 agonist ivuxolimab in advanced cancers. V lost 1 base and J 5 bases, leaving 12 bases between the germline ends. This CDR3 has 15 residues. Germline loops: CDR1 SGHVS, CDR2 FNYEAQ. Assay used: immunoSEQ multiplex PCR; TCRdb lists only in-frame clones, some missing. The sample holds approximately 70,000 clones; about 83% are singletons and the top ten take around 1.4%. Study conclusions and caveats: Specificity for antigen went undetermined in the expanded peripheral T cells. By week 6 at 0.1 to 3.0 mg/kg, blood CD4+ and CD8+ T cells had expanded clonally.

As regards this clone: Its antigen is unknown.

The V call is TRBV7-6, the J call TRBJ2-1, with D perhaps TRBD2 (6 bases). Source: CD4+ or CD8+ T cells sorted from blood, taken in a trial of the OX40 agonist ivuxolimab. The source of this sequence is an adult with an advanced solid tumor such as melanoma, head and neck, liver or kidney cancer. CDR3 in amino acids: CASSLGTGGNNEQFF. The CDR3 coding sequence is TGTGCCAGCAGCTTAGGGACGGGCGGGAACAATGAGCAGTTCTTC.